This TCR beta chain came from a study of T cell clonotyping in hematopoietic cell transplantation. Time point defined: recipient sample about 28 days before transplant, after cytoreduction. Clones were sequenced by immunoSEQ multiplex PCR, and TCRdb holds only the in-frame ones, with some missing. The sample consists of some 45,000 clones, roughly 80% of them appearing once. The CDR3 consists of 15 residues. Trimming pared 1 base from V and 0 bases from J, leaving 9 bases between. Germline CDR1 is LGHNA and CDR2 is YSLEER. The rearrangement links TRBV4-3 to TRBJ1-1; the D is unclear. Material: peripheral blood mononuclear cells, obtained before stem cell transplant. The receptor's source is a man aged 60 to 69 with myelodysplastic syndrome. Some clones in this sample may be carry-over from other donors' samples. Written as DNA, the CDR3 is TGCGCCAGCAGCCAAGCCGTGGCAATGAACACTGAAGCTTTCTTT. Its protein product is CASSQAVAMNTEAFF.